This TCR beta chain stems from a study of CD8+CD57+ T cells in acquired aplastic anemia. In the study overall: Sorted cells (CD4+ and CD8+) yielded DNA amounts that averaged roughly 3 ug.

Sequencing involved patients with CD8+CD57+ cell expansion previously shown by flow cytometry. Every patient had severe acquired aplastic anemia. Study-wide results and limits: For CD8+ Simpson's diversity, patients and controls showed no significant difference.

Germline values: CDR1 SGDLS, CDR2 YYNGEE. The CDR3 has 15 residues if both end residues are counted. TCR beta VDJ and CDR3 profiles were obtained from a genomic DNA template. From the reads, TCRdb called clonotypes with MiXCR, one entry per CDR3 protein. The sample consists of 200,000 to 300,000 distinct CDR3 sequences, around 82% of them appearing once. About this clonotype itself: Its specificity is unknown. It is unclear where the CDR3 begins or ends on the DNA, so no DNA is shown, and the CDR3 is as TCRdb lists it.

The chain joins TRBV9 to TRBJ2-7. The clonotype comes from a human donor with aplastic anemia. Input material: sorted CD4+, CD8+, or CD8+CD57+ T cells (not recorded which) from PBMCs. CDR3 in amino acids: CASGGAGNIQYFGYF.